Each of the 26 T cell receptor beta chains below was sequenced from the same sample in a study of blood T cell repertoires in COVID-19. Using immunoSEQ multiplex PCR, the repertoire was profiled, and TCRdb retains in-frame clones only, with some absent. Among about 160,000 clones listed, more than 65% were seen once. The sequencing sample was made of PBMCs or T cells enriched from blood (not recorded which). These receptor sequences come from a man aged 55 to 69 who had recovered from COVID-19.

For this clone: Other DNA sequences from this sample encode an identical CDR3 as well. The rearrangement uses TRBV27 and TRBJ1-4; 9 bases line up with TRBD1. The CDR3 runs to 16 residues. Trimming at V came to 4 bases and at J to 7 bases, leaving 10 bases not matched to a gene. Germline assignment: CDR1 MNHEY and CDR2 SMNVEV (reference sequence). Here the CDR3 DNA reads TGTGCCAGCAGTTCTCAGATGGGGACAGGGCTTGAAAAACTGTTTTTT. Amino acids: CASSSQMGTGLEKLFF.

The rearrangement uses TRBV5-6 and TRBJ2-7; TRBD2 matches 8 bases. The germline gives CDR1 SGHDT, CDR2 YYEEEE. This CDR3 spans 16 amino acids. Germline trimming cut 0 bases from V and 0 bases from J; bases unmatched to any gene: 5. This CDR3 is CASSLVGGASSYEQYF. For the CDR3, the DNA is TGTGCCAGCAGCTTGGTCGGGGGGGCAAGCTCCTACGAGCAGTACTTC. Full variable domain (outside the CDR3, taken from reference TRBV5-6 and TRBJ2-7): DAGVTQSPTHLIKTRGQQVTLRCSPKSGHDTVSWYQQALGQGPQFIFQYYEEEERQRGNFPDRFSGHQFPNYSSELNVNALLLGDSALYLCASSLVGGASSYEQYFGPGTRLTVT.

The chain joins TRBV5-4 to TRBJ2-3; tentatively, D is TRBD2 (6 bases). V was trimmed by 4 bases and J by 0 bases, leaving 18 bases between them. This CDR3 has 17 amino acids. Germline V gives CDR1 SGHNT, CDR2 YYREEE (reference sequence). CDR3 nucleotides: TGTGCCAGCAGCCAGCCCCTTGGGGGGACTAGCACAGATACGCAGTATTTT. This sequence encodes CASSQPLGGTSTDTQYF.

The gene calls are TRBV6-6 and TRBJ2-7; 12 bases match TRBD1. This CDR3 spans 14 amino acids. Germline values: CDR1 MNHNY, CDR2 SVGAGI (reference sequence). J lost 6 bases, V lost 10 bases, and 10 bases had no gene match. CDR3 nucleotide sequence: TGTGCCACAACTCCGGGACAGGGGGCCGTCGAGCAGTACTTC. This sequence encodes CATTPGQGAVEQYF.

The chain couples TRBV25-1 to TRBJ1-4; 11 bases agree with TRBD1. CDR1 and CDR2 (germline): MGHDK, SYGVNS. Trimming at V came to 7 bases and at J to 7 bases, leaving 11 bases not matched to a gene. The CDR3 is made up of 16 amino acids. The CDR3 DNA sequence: TGTGCCAGCACCGAAGACGGACAGGGGGCCTTTGAAAAACTGTTTTTT. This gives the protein CASTEDGQGAFEKLFF.

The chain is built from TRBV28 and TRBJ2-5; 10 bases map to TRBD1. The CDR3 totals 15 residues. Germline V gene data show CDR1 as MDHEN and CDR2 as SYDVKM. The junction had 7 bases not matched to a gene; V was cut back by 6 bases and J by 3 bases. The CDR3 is CASSGTGDFEETQYF. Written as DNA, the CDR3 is TGTGCCAGCAGCGGGACAGGGGATTTTGAAGAGACCCAGTACTTC.

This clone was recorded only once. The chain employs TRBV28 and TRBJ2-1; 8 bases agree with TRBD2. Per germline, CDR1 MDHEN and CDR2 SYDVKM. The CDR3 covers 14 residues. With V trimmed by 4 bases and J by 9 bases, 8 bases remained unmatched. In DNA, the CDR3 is TGTGCCAGCAGTTGGGCGGGGGGCGAGAGTGAGCAGTTCTTC. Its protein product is CASSWAGGESEQFF.

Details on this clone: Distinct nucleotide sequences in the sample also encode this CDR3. The CDR3 region has the DNA TGTGCCAGCAGCGTAGGCGGACAGCTGAACACTGAAGCTTTCTTT. It translates to CASSVGGQLNTEAFF. The chain carries TRBV9 and TRBJ1-1, with D perhaps matching TRBD1 (6 bases). The CDR3 contains 15 residues. V lost 0 bases to trimming and J lost 0 bases, with 9 bases between them. Germline CDR1 is SGDLS and CDR2 is YYNGEE.

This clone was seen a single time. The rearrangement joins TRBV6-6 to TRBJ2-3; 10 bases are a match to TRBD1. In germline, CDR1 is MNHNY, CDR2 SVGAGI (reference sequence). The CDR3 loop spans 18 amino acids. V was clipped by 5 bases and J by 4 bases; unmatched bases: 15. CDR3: CASSPIATGQGRPDTQYF. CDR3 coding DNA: TGTGCCAGCAGTCCAATAGCGACGGGACAGGGGAGGCCAGATACGCAGTATTTT.

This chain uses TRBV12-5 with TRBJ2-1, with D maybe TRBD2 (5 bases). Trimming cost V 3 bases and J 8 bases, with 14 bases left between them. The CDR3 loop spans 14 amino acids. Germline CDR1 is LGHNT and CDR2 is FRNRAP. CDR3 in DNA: TGTGCTAGTGGTTTTGAAGTGTCGCGGGATGAGCAGTTCTTC. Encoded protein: CASGFEVSRDEQFF.

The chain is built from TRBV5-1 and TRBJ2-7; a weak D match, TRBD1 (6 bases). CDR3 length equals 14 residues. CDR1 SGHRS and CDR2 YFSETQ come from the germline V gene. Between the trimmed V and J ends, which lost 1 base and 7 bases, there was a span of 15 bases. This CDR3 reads CASSLIGGSSEQYF. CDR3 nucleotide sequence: TGCGCCAGCAGCTTGATTGGGGGCTCATCGGAGCAGTACTTC.

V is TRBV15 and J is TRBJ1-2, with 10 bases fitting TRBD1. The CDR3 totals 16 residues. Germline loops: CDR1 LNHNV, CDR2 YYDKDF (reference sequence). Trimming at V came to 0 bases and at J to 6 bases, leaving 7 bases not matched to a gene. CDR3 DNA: TGTGCCACCAGCAGAGATCAGGACAGGGGGTGGAATGGCTACACCTTC. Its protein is CATSRDQDRGWNGYTF.

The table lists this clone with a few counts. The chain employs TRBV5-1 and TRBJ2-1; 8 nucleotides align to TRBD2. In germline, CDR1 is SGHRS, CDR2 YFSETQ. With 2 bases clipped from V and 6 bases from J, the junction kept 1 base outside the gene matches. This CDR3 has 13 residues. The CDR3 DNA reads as TGCGCCAGCAGCTTCGGGAGGGCCAATGAGCAGTTCTTC. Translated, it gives CASSFGRANEQFF.

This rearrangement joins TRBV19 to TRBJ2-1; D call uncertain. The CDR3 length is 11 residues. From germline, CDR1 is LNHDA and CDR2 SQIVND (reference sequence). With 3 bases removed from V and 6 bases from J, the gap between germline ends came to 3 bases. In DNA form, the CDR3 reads TGTGCCAGTAGTATGGCCAATGAGCAGTTCTTC. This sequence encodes CASSMANEQFF.

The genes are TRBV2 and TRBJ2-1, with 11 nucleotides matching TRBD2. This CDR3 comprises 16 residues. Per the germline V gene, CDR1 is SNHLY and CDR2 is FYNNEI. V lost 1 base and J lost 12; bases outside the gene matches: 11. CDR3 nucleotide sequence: TGTGCCAGCAGTGAAGTTCGTCTAGCGGGGGGAGGCGGGCAGTTCTTC. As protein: CASSEVRLAGGGGQFF.

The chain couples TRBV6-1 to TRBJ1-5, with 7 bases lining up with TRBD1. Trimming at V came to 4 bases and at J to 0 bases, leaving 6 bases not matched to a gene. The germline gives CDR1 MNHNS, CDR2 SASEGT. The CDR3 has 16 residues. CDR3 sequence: CASSGGGRYSNQPQHF. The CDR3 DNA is TGTGCCAGCAGTGGAGGGGGCCGATATAGCAATCAGCCCCAGCATTTT.

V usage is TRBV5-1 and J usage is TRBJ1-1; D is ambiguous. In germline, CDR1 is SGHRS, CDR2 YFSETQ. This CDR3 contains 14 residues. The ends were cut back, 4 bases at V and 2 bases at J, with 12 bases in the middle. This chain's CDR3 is CASSTITVNTEAFF. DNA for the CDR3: TGCGCCAGCAGCACGATAACAGTTAACACTGAAGCTTTCTTT.

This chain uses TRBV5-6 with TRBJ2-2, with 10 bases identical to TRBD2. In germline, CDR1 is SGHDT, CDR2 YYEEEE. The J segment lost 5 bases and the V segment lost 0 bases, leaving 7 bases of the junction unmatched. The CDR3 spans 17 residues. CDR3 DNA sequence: TGTGCCAGCAGCTTGGTCCCTAGCGGGAGAAAAACCGGGGAGCTGTTTTTT. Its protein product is CASSLVPSGRKTGELFF.

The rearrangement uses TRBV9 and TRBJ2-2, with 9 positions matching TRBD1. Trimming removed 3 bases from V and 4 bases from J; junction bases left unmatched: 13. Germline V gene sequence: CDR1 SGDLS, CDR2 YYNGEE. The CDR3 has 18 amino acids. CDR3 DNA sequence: TGTGCCAGCAGCGCCCCTAAGGGCGGGACAGGGACCACCGGGGAGCTGTTTTTT. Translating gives CASSAPKGGTGTTGELFF.

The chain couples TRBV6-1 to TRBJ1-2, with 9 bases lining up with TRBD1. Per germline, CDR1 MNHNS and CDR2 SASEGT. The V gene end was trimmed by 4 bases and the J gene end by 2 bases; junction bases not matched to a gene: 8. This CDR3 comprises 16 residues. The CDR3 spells CASSVRDRVTNYGYTF. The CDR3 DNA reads TGTGCCAGCAGTGTTAGGGACAGGGTGACGAACTATGGCTACACCTTC.

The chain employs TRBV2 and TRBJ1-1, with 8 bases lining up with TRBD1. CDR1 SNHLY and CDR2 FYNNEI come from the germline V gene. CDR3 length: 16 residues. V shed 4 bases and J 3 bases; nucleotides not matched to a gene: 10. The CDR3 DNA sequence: TGTGCCAGCAGTGGAATATGGACAGGGAGGGACACTGAAGCTTTCTTT. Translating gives CASSGIWTGRDTEAFF.

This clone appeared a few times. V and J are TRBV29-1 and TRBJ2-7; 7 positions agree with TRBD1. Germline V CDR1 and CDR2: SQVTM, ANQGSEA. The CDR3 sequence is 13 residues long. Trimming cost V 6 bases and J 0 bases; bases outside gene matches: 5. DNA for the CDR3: TGCAGCGTCACGGGACAGAGCTCCTACGAGCAGTACTTC. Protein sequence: CSVTGQSSYEQYF.

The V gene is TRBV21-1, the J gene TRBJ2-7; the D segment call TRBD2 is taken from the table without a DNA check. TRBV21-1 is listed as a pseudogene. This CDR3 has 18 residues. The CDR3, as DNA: TGTGCCAGCAGCAAAGCGCTAACGGGAGGGGATTTCTCCTACGAGCAGTACTTC. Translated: CASSKALTGGDFSYEQYF.

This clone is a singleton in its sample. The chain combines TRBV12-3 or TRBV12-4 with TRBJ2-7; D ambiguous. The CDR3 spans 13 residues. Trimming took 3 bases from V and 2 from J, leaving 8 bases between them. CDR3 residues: CASSFSATYEQYF. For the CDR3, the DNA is TGTGCCAGCAGTTTTTCAGCGACCTACGAGCAGTACTTC.

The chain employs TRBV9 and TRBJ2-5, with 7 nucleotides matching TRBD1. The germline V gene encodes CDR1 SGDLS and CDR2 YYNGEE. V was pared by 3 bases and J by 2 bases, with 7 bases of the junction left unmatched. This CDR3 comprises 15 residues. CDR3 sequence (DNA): TGTGCCAGCAGCGCCAGACAGGGATTACAAGAGACCCAGTACTTC. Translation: CASSARQGLQETQYF.

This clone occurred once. CDR3 nucleotide sequence: TGTGCCAGCAGCTTGGGGAGCGGCAATGAGCAGTTCTTC. As protein: CASSLGSGNEQFF. The rearrangement links TRBV5-6 to TRBJ2-1; D might be TRBD2 (5 bases). The CDR3 sequence is 13 residues long. V was trimmed by 0 bases and J by 6 bases, leaving 7 bases between them. Per germline, CDR1 SGHDT and CDR2 YYEEEE.